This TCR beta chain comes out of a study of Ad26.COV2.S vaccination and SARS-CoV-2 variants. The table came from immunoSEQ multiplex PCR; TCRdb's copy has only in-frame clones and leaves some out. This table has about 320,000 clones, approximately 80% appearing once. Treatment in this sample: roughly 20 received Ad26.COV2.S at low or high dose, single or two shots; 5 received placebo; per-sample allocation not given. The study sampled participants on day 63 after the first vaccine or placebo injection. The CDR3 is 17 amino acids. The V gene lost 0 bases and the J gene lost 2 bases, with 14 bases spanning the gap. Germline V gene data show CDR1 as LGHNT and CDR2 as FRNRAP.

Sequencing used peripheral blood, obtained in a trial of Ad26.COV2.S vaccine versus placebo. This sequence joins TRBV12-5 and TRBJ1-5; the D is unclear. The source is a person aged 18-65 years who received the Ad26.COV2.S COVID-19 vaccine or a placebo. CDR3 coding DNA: TGTGCTAGTGGTTTGGTGGTGGAAGGTCGGGGCAATCAGCCCCAGCATTTT. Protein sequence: CASGLVVEGRGNQPQHF.